What follows are 11 T cell receptor beta chains derived from one specimen sequenced in a study of glioma-infiltrating T cells after dendritic cell vaccination. Stated time point: after dendritic cell vaccination, including at tumor progression/relapse. Here immunoSEQ multiplex PCR was the method, and the copy in TCRdb shows in-frame clones only, minus some. The sample has about 110,000 clones, around 87% seen once. The input for sequencing was blood, taken after dendritic cell vaccination. All receptors come from a human donor with glioblastoma.

There are a few counts of this clone. The rearrangement uses TRBV6-1 and TRBJ1-2; 9 bases fit TRBD1. V lost 6 bases, J lost 6 bases, and 8 bases stayed unmatched. The CDR3 sequence is 14 residues long. Germline V lookup: CDR1 MNHNS, CDR2 SASEGT. CDR3 bases: TGTGCCAGCAGCCCGGGACAGGGAGCGGATGGCTACACCTTC. The encoded protein is CASSPGQGADGYTF.

The rearrangement links TRBV30 to TRBJ1-2; D gene unclear. V dropped 0 bases and J dropped 6 bases, with 23 bases sitting between them. This CDR3 has 17 residues. Germline CDR1 is GTSNPN and CDR2 is SVGIG (reference sequence). Written as DNA, the CDR3 is TGTGCCTGGAGTGTACGCCGTAGGACTGTTTTGGCTGATGGCTACACCTTC. This translates into CAWSVRRRTVLADGYTF.

V gene TRBV6-5 combines with J gene TRBJ2-7; D gene uncertain. V dropped 2 bases and J dropped 1 base, with 12 bases sitting between them. Per the germline V gene, CDR1 is MNHEY and CDR2 is SVGAGI. The CDR3 runs 15 residues. Here the CDR3 DNA reads TGTGCCAGCAGTTACGGCATAGGAGTTTCCTACGAGCAGTACTTC. Amino acid sequence: CASSYGIGVSYEQYF.

This rearrangement joins TRBV30 to TRBJ2-1; 9 positions match TRBD2. The germline gives CDR1 GTSNPN, CDR2 SVGIG (reference sequence). V lost 2 bases to trimming and J lost 5 bases; unmatched junction nucleotides: 4. This CDR3 region has 14 residues. For the CDR3, the DNA is TGTGCCTGGAGTCCCCGACTAGCGGACAATGAGCAGTTCTTC. Protein: CAWSPRLADNEQFF.

The rearrangement joins TRBV5-1 to TRBJ1-5; no firm D call. This CDR3 is 14 amino acids long. V gave up 4 bases and J gave up 9 bases, with 17 bases separating them. Germline V gene data show CDR1 as SGHRS and CDR2 as YFSETQ. The CDR3 loop reads CASSPRAGDGPQHF. CDR3 sequence (DNA): TGCGCCAGCAGCCCAAGGGCGGGCGATGGGCCCCAGCATTTT. Together with reference TRBV5-1 and TRBJ1-5, the CDR3 gives the full variable domain: KAGVTQTPRYLIKTRGQQVTLSCSPISGHRSVSWYQQTPGQGLQFLFEYFSETQRNKGNFPGRFSGRQFSNSRSEMNVSTLELGDSALYLCASSPRAGDGPQHFGDGTRLSIL.

The CDR3 loop is CAIGAGDTQYF. CDR3 sequence (DNA): TGTGCCATCGGGGCCGGGGATACGCAGTATTTT. The chain couples TRBV10-3 to TRBJ2-3; tentative D call: TRBD1 (5 bases). The V end lost 8 bases, the J end lost 6 bases, and 9 bases lay between the germline ends. Looked up from germline, CDR1 is ENHRY and CDR2 is SYGVKD. There are 11 residues in the CDR3.

The chain uses TRBV5-4 and TRBJ2-1; the match to TRBD2 covers 7 bases. The V gene's germline CDR1 is SGHNT and CDR2 YYREEE (reference sequence). Germline trimming cut 5 bases from V and 3 bases from J; bases unmatched to any gene: 11. The CDR3 runs 16 residues. In nucleotides, the CDR3 is TGTGCCAGCAGTAATCGTGGGAGGGAAAACTACAATGAGCAGTTCTTC. Translated: CASSNRGRENYNEQFF.

This CDR3 reads CASSPNGDRGEPQHF. The CDR3 DNA reads as TGCGCCAGCAGCCCGAATGGGGACAGGGGGGAGCCCCAGCATTTT. The chain links TRBV5-1 to TRBJ1-5; 11 nucleotides agree with TRBD1. Trimming removed 4 bases from V and 8 bases from J; junction bases left unmatched: 8. This CDR3 contains 15 residues. CDR1 is SGHRS and CDR2 is YFSETQ in the germline V gene. Supplemented by reference TRBV5-1 and TRBJ1-5, the full variable domain reads KAGVTQTPRYLIKTRGQQVTLSCSPISGHRSVSWYQQTPGQGLQFLFEYFSETQRNKGNFPGRFSGRQFSNSRSEMNVSTLELGDSALYLCASSPNGDRGEPQHFGDGTRLSIL.

This chain uses TRBV2 with TRBJ2-1, with TRBD2 matching over 12 bases. J gave up 5 bases and V 6 bases, and 2 bases lay outside the gene matches. The CDR3 extends over 14 amino acids. CDR1 and CDR2 from the germline V gene are SNHLY and FYNNEI. The CDR3 protein is CASRGLAGNNEQFF. The CDR3 DNA follows: TGTGCCAGCAGAGGACTAGCGGGAAACAATGAGCAGTTCTTC.

The V call is TRBV27, the J call TRBJ1-4; TRBD1 matches at 10 bases. J was trimmed by 8 bases and V by 3 bases; bases with no gene match: 3. Germline CDR1 reads MNHEY; CDR2 reads SMNVEV (reference sequence). There are 14 residues in the CDR3. CDR3: CASSFGTGVEKLFF. CDR3 coding DNA: TGTGCCAGCAGTTTTGGGACAGGGGTAGAAAAACTGTTTTTT.

The chain is built from TRBV10-3 and TRBJ2-3; D remains unclear. Deletions cut 1 base from V and 6 bases from J, with 17 bases between. Per the germline V gene, CDR1 is ENHRY and CDR2 is SYGVKD. The CDR3 has 16 residues. The CDR3 bases are TGTGCCATCAGTGAGTTAAGGCAGTCCACCGGGGATACGCAGTATTTT. Translated, it gives CAISELRQSTGDTQYF.